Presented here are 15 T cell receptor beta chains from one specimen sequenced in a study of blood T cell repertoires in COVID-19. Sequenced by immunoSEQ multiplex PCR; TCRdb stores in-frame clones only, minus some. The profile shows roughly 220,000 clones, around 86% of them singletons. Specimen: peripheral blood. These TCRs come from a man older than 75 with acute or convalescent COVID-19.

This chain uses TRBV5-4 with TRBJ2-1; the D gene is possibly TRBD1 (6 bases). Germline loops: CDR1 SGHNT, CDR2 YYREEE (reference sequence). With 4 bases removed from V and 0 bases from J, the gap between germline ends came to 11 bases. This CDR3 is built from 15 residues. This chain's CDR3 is CASSTTGSSYNEQFF. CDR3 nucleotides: TGTGCCAGCAGCACAACAGGGAGCTCCTACAATGAGCAGTTCTTC.

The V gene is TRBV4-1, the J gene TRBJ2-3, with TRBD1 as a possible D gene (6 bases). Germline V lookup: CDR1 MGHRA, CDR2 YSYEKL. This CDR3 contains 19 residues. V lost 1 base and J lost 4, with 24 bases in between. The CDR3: CASSQVGAGAGAPSDTQYF. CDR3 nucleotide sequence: TGCGCCAGCAGCCAAGTGGGAGCAGGAGCAGGGGCACCCTCAGATACGCAGTATTTT.

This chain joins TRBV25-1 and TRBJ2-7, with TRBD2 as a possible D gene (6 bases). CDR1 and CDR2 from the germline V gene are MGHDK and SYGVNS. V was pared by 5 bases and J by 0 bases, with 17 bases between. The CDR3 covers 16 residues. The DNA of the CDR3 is TGTGCCAGCAGTCCCCCGACGGGGGTGAGCTCCTACGAGCAGTACTTC. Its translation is CASSPPTGVSSYEQYF.

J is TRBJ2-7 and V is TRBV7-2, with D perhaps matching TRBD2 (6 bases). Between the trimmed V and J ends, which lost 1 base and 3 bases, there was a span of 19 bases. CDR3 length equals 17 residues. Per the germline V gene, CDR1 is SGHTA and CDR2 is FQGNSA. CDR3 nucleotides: TGTGCCAGCAGCTTAGTAGCGGCTAGCGCCACGATCTACGAGCAGTACTTC. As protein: CASSLVAASATIYEQYF. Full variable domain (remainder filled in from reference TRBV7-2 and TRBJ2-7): GAGVSQSPSNKVTEKGKDVELRCDPISGHTALYWYRQSLGQGLEFLIYFQGNSAPDKSGLPSDRFSAERTGGSVSTLTIQRTQQEDSAVYLCASSLVAASATIYEQYFGPGTRLTVT.

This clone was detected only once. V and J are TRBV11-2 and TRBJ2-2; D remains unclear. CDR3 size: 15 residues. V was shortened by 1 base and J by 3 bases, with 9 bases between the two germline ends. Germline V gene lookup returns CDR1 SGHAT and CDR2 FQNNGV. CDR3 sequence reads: CASSLVSMYTGELFF. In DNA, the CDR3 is TGTGCCAGCAGCTTAGTTAGTATGTACACCGGGGAGCTGTTTTTT.

CDR3 in DNA: TGTGCCAGCACCGGGTCGAACGCCTACGAGCAGTACGTC. Translated: CASTGSNAYEQYV. The V gene is TRBV6-5, the J gene TRBJ2-7, with unresolved D. V lost 7 bases to trimming and J lost 2 bases, with 12 bases between them. CDR1 is MNHEY and CDR2 is SVGAGI in the germline V gene. The CDR3 runs 13 residues.

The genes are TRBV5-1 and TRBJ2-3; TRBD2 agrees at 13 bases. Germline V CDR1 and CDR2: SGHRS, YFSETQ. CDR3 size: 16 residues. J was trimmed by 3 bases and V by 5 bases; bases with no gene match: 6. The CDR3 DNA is TGCGCCAGCAGGAGGACTAGCGGGAGTGTAACAGATACGCAGTATTTT. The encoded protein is CASRRTSGSVTDTQYF.

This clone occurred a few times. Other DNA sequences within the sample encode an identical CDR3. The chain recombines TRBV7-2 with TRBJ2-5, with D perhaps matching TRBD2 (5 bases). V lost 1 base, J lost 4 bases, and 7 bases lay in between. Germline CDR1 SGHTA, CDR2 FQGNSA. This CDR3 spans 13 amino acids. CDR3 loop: CASSLVGVETQYF. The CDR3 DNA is TGTGCCAGCAGCTTAGTGGGAGTAGAGACCCAGTACTTC.

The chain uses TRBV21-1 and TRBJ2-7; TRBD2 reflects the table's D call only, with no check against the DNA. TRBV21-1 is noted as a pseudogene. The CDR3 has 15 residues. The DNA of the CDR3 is TGTGCCAGCTCCCAACTTCGGACTAGCGACAACGAGCAGTACGTC. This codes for CASSQLRTSDNEQYV.

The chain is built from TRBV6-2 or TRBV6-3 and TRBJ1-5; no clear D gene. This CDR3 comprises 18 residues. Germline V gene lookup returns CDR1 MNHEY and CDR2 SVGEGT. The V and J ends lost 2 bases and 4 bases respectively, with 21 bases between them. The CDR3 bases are TGTGCCAGCAGTTACAGGTCGGAGGCACCCAAACTTAATCAGCCCCAGCATTTT. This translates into CASSYRSEAPKLNQPQHF.

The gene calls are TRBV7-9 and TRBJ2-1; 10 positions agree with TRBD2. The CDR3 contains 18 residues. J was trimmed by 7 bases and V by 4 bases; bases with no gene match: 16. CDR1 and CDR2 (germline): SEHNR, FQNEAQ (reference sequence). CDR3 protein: CASSSSQVLAGVSNEQFF. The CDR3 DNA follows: TGTGCCAGCAGCTCTTCTCAAGTGCTAGCGGGAGTTTCGAATGAGCAGTTCTTC.

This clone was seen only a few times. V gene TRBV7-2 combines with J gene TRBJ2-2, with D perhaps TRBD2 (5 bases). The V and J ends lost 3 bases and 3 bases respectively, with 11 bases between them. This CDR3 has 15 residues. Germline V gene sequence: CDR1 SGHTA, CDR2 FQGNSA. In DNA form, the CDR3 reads TGTGCCAGCAGCTTGTGGAGGAAAGACACCGGGGAGCTGTTTTTT. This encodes CASSLWRKDTGELFF.

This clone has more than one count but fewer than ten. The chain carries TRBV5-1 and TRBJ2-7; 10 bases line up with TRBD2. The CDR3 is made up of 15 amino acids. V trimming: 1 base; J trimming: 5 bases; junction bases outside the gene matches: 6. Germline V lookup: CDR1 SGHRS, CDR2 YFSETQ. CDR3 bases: TGCGCCAGCAGCTTGCGGGCTAGCGGGAGCCACGAGCAGTACTTC. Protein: CASSLRASGSHEQYF. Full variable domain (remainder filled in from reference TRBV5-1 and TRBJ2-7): KAGVTQTPRYLIKTRGQQVTLSCSPISGHRSVSWYQQTPGQGLQFLFEYFSETQRNKGNFPGRFSGRQFSNSRSEMNVSTLELGDSALYLCASSLRASGSHEQYFGPGTRLTVT.

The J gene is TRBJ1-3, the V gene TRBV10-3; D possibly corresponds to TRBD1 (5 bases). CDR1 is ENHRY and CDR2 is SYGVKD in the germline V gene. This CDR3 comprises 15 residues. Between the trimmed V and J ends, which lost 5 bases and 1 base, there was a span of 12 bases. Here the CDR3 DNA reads TGTGCCATCAGTTCAGGGCCACTGTCTGGAAACACCATATATTTT. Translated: CAISSGPLSGNTIYF.

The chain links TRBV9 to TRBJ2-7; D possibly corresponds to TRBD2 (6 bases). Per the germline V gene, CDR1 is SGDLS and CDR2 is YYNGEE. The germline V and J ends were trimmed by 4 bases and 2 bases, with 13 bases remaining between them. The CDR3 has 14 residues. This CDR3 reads CASSPGGRTYEQYF. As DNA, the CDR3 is TGTGCCAGCAGCCCTGGGGGGAGAACCTACGAGCAGTACTTC.